This T cell receptor (beta chain) derives from a study of blood T cells in healthy people across ages. Study results and caveats: It was the long-lived donors that had more naive CD4+ cells and higher diversity than aged donors. Significant beta diversity loss was already apparent by age approximately 38, declining roughly linearly.

This CDR3 region has 15 residues. Per the germline V gene, CDR1 is MNHEY and CDR2 is SMNVEV (reference sequence). The V and J ends lost 7 bases and 1 base, in that order; junction bases with no gene match: 6. Primed by a sample-barcoded 5' primer and a J-beta primer mix, a second PCR proceeded for 7 to 11 cycles. Each cDNA molecule carried a tag from a template-switch adaptor that contained 12 random nucleotides. In TCRdb, the 5' RACE reads were re-called with MiXCR into one record per CDR3 protein. Among around 850,000 distinct CDR3 sequences, roughly 35% were seen once, and the ten largest hold under 15%. This clonotype appeared a few times. Antigen specificity is unknown.

Source material: blood. The source of this sequence is a young man in good health. V and J are TRBV27 and TRBJ2-2, with TRBD1 matching 7 bases. CDR3 bases: TGTGCCAGCACCCCGGGACAGCTGAACACCGGGGAGCTGTTTTTT. Its translation: CASTPGQLNTGELFF.